One and the same sample provided the 15 T cell receptor beta chains below, sequenced in a study of cytomegalovirus exposure and HLA in healthy donors. PCR primers comprised 60 Vbeta and 13 Jbeta primers. Sequenced by immunoSEQ multiplex PCR; TCRdb stores in-frame clones only, minus some. The profile shows tens of thousands of clones, over 60% of them singletons. The sample comprised PBMCs. These receptors all stem from a female donor in good health and CMV-seronegative.

This chain links TRBV5-1 with TRBJ2-5; perhaps TRBD2 as D (5 bases). The CDR3 length is 16 residues. CDR1 and CDR2 from the germline V gene are SGHRS and YFSETQ. V gave up 0 bases and J gave up 5 bases, with 17 bases separating them. The DNA of the CDR3 is TGCGCCAGCAGCTTGGCCGAAGGCCCGGGGTCGGAGACCCAGTACTTC. Its translation: CASSLAEGPGSETQYF.

This chain connects TRBV5-1 to TRBJ2-7, with D tentatively TRBD2 (5 bases). Germline CDR1 SGHRS, CDR2 YFSETQ. V lost 7 bases, J lost 4 bases, and 9 bases lay in between. CDR3 size: 11 residues. The CDR3 DNA is TGCGCCAGCCACGGGGAGTACGAGCAGTACTTC. Protein sequence: CASHGEYEQYF.

This clone has at least ten counts. The rearrangement links TRBV6-4 to TRBJ2-2; 12 positions agree with TRBD2. Losses at the gene ends were 5 bases for V and 5 bases for J; bases not matched to a gene: 3. CDR1 is MRHNA and CDR2 is SNTAGT in the germline V gene. CDR3 length: 15 amino acids. The CDR3 loop is CASSRLAGETGELFF. The DNA for the CDR3 is TGTGCCAGCAGTCGACTAGCGGGAGAAACCGGGGAGCTGTTTTTT.

The V and J genes are TRBV9 and TRBJ2-7; a possible D gene is TRBD2 (6 bases). Trimming took off 0 bases at V and 0 bases at J, with 13 bases between the two ends. CDR1 and CDR2 (germline): SGDLS, YYNGEE. The CDR3 sequence is 16 residues long. The CDR3 sequence: CASSVGGRQGSYEQYF. The CDR3 DNA sequence: TGTGCCAGCAGCGTAGGGGGGAGGCAGGGCTCCTACGAGCAGTACTTC.

The chain employs TRBV2 and TRBJ2-3; 12 bases match TRBD2. From germline, CDR1 is SNHLY and CDR2 FYNNEI. The trim removed 6 bases at V and 4 bases at J, leaving 5 bases unmatched. The CDR3 runs to 15 residues. The CDR3 here is CASSGLAGSSDTQYF. CDR3 DNA: TGTGCCAGCAGCGGACTAGCGGGATCTTCAGATACGCAGTATTTT.

The chain links TRBV28 to TRBJ1-5, with D tentatively TRBD1 (6 bases). Trimming shortened V by 3 bases and J by 6 bases, and 12 bases separated the two germline ends. Germline lookup yields CDR1 MDHEN and CDR2 SYDVKM. The CDR3 is 14 amino acids. Here the CDR3 DNA reads TGTGCCAGCAGTTTGCCTACAGGGACTCAGCCCCAGCATTTT. The encoded protein is CASSLPTGTQPQHF.

V is TRBV5-1 and J is TRBJ2-1; 12 bases fit TRBD2. The CDR3 has 14 amino acids. V lost 4 bases and J lost 4; bases outside the gene matches: 0. CDR1 is SGHRS, CDR2 YFSETQ, per germline. The CDR3 coding sequence is TGCGCCAGCAGCACTAGCGGGGGGTACAATGAGCAGTTCTTC. It yields the protein CASSTSGGYNEQFF.

The rearrangement uses TRBV7-6 and TRBJ2-3, with 10 bases aligning to TRBD2. From germline, CDR1 is SGHVS and CDR2 FNYEAQ. This CDR3 is built from 17 residues. V dropped 0 bases and J dropped 2; count of bases not matched to a gene: 5. CDR3 region: CASSLAALAGSTDTQYF. The DNA for the CDR3 is TGTGCCAGCAGCTTAGCGGCACTAGCGGGATCCACAGATACGCAGTATTTT.

With regard to this clone: An end of the junction does not agree with germline; a read error may underlie this. This sequence joins TRBV29-1 and TRBJ1-3; D unclear. Germline V gene data show CDR1 as SQVTM and CDR2 as ANQGSEA. The CDR3 length is 13 residues. The CDR3 region is CSAEQYSGNTIYF. The CDR3 nucleotides are TGCAGCGCTGAACAGTACTCTGGAAACACCATATATTTT.

The chain recombines TRBV28 with TRBJ2-1; no firm D call. The germline CDR1 and CDR2 sequences are MDHEN and SYDVKM. Trimming took 4 bases from V and 8 from J, leaving 12 bases between them. This CDR3 is built from 13 residues. The CDR3 DNA sequence: TGTGCCAGCAGTTCCTCTCCAAGCGATGAGCAGTTCTTC. Translated: CASSSSPSDEQFF.

This clone has a handful of counts. The chain employs TRBV4-3 and TRBJ1-1, with D possibly being TRBD1 (5 bases). The length of the CDR3 is 16 residues. The V gene lost 4 bases and the J gene lost 0 bases, with 15 bases spanning the gap. Looked up from germline, CDR1 is LGHNA and CDR2 is YSLEER. CDR3 loop: CASSLNVQALNTEAFF. DNA of the CDR3: TGCGCCAGCAGCCTGAATGTACAGGCATTGAACACTGAAGCTTTCTTT.

This chain's CDR3 is CASSPRANTEAFF. CDR3 in DNA: TGTGCCAGCAGTCCGAGAGCAAACACTGAAGCTTTCTTT. The chain links TRBV28 to TRBJ1-1, with no clear D. V lost 5 bases and J 2 bases, leaving 9 bases between the germline ends. The CDR3 extends over 13 amino acids. Looked up from germline, CDR1 is MDHEN and CDR2 is SYDVKM.

The V gene is TRBV6-5, the J gene TRBJ2-7, with 8 bases fitting TRBD1. CDR3 length: 15 amino acids. Losses at the gene ends were 8 bases for V and 4 bases for J; bases not matched to a gene: 13. In germline, CDR1 is MNHEY, CDR2 SVGAGI. The CDR3 sequence: CASRSSTGGYYEQYF. CDR3 bases: TGTGCCAGCCGGTCCTCAACAGGGGGTTATTACGAGCAGTACTTC.

The genes are TRBV11-1 and TRBJ2-5, with D perhaps TRBD1 (6 bases). The germline CDR1 and CDR2 sequences are SGHAT and FQDESV (reference sequence). The CDR3 is made up of 13 amino acids. The V gene lost 1 base and the J gene lost 9 bases, with 12 bases spanning the gap. For the CDR3, the DNA is TGTGCCAGCAGCTTAGGCCTAGAGGGGGCCCAGTACTTC. It codes for CASSLGLEGAQYF.

J is TRBJ2-7 and V is TRBV5-1, with 8 bases that match TRBD2. The CDR3 is 14 residues long. The V gene end was trimmed by 2 bases and the J gene end by 3 bases; junction bases not matched to a gene: 4. Germline V gene lookup returns CDR1 SGHRS and CDR2 YFSETQ. CDR3 nucleotide sequence: TGCGCCAGCAGCTTTAGCGGGGTAAACTACGAGCAGTACTTC. Its translation is CASSFSGVNYEQYF.